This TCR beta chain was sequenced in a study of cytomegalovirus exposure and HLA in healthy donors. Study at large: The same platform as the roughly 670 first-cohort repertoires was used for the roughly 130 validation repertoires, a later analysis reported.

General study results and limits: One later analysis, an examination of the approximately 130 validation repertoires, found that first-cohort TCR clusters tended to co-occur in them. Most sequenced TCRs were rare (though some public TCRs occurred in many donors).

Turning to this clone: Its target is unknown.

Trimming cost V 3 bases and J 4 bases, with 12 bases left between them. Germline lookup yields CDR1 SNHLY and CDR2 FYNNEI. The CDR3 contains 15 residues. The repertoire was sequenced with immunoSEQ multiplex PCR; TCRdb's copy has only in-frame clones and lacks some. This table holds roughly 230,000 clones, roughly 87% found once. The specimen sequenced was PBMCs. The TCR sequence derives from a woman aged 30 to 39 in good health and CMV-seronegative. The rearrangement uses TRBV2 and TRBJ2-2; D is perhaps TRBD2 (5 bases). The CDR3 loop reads CASSDWLAGTGELFF. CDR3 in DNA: TGTGCCAGCAGTGATTGGCTAGCAGGCACCGGGGAGCTGTTTTTT.